Presented here are 9 T cell receptor beta chains from one specimen sequenced in a study of response to subunit inactivated influenza vaccine. MiXCR was run by TCRdb on the RT-PCR reads, yielding one entry per CDR3 protein. The sample yields 450,000 to 600,000 distinct CDR3 sequences, 16% seen once. The input for sequencing was CD4+ T cells sorted from PBMCs, taken roughly 24 months after vaccination. These receptors were obtained from a man between 50 and 69 years old who received an inactivated influenza vaccine.

The sample holds a few counts of this clonotype. The chain joins TRBV12-3 or TRBV12-4 to TRBJ1-3, with D perhaps matching TRBD1 (5 bases). The ends were cut back, 3 bases at V and 4 bases at J, with 13 bases in the middle. CDR3 size: 15 residues. CDR3 protein: CASSLQGTKGNTIYF. For the CDR3, the DNA is TGTGCCAGCAGTTTGCAGGGAACTAAGGGAAACACCATATATTTT.

This clonotype was recorded many times. J is TRBJ2-1 and V is TRBV28; 7 bases align to TRBD2. Looked up from germline, CDR1 is MDHEN and CDR2 is SYDVKM. The CDR3 contains 16 residues. V gave up 0 bases and J gave up 1 base; unmatched junction bases: 3. CDR3 amino acids: CASSLWGGGSYNEQFF. The CDR3 nucleotides are TGTGCCAGCAGTTTATGGGGGGGGGGTTCCTACAATGAGCAGTTCTTC.

This clonotype was seen only a few times. CDR3 nucleotides: TGTGCCAGCAGCCGTTTACCGGGACTAGCTATGCATGAGCAGTTCTTC. This sequence encodes CASSRLPGLAMHEQFF. V and J are TRBV14 and TRBJ2-1; 9 nucleotides match TRBD2. This CDR3 is 16 amino acids long. The junction had 12 bases not matched to a gene; V was cut back by 4 bases and J by 8 bases. From germline, CDR1 is SGHDN and CDR2 FVKESK. Full variable domain (missing parts from reference TRBV14 and TRBJ2-1): EAGVTQFPSHSVIEKGQTVTLRCDPISGHDNLYWYRRVMGKEIKFLLHFVKESKQDESGMPNNRFLAERTGGTYSTLKVQPAELEDSGVYFCASSRLPGLAMHEQFFGPGTRLTVL.

The rearrangement joins TRBV5-5 to TRBJ2-2; D is undetermined. Deletions cut 5 bases from V and 4 bases from J, with 15 bases between. Germline V lookup: CDR1 SGHKS, CDR2 YYEKEE (reference sequence). This CDR3 has 15 residues. Here the CDR3 DNA reads TGTGCCAGCAGGCAGCAGAACCCGGGCACCGGGGAGCTGTTTTTT. Translating it yields CASRQQNPGTGELFF.

The chain carries TRBV6-1 and TRBJ1-3; TRBD1 matches 8 bases. CDR1 MNHNS and CDR2 SASEGT come from the germline V gene. The junction had 3 bases not matched to a gene; V was cut back by 3 bases and J by 2 bases. The CDR3 spans 15 residues. The CDR3 reads CASSDRGLAGNTIYF. CDR3 sequence (DNA): TGTGCCAGCAGTGACAGGGGGCTAGCTGGAAACACCATATATTTT.

This clonotype was observed a few times. J is TRBJ2-2 and V is TRBV5-1; TRBD2 is a possible D gene (5 bases). Germline V gene data show CDR1 as SGHRS and CDR2 as YFSETQ. The CDR3 is made up of 17 amino acids. The V gene lost 4 bases and the J gene lost 0 bases, with 16 bases spanning the gap. The CDR3 sequence is CASSPSTGFPNTGELFF. DNA of the CDR3: TGCGCCAGCAGCCCTAGTACGGGATTTCCGAACACCGGGGAGCTGTTTTTT.

This clonotype was observed a handful of times. The chain has TRBV29-1 and TRBJ2-7; D is unresolved. Germline V lookup: CDR1 SQVTM, CDR2 ANQGSEA. The length of the CDR3 is 12 residues. The V end was cut by 4 bases, the J end by 3 bases, with 10 bases between. CDR3 sequence (DNA): TGCAGCGTTGGTGGGAACCTCTACGAGCAGTACTTC. It yields the protein CSVGGNLYEQYF.

This clonotype was picked up a small number of times. The chain couples TRBV10-3 to TRBJ2-5, with 8 nucleotides matching TRBD2. This CDR3 has 14 residues. CDR1 is ENHRY and CDR2 is SYGVKD in the germline V gene. Unmatched junction bases numbered 6, after V lost 4 bases and J lost 5 bases. DNA for the CDR3: TGTGCCATCAGTGGAGAGCGGGAGTGGGAGACCCAGTACTTC. It translates to CAISGEREWETQYF.

This clonotype was found many times. The J gene is TRBJ2-5, the V gene TRBV3-1; D possibly corresponds to TRBD2 (6 bases). In germline, CDR1 is LGHDT, CDR2 YNNKEL (reference sequence). This CDR3 contains 13 residues. V lost 6 bases, J lost 4 bases, and 12 bases lay in between. The CDR3 nucleotides are TGTGCCAGCAGTTCCGGGACTGGAGAGACCCAGTACTTC. Amino acids: CASSSGTGETQYF.